This entry lists 4 T cell receptor beta chains sequenced from one sample in a study of blood T cell repertoires in COVID-19. Repertoires were generated with immunoSEQ multiplex PCR, while TCRdb's copy carries only in-frame clones and drops some. The sample holds fewer than 30,000 clones, roughly 93% seen once. Sequenced sample: peripheral blood. The receptors here all came from a woman aged 70-85 years with COVID-19, enrolled during active disease.

This chain joins TRBV19 and TRBJ1-6; unclear D gene. The CDR3 extends over 13 amino acids. V gave up 6 bases and J gave up 10 bases, with 13 bases separating them. CDR1 is LNHDA, CDR2 SQIVND, per germline (reference sequence). CDR3 sequence (DNA): TGTGCCAGTAGCACCCGAGAGGAATCACCCCTCCACTTT. It yields the protein CASSTREESPLHF. Together with reference TRBV19 and TRBJ1-6, the CDR3 gives the full variable domain: DGGITQSPKYLFRKEGQNVTLSCEQNLNHDAMYWYRQDPGQGLRLIYYSQIVNDFQKGDIAEGYSVSREKKESFPLTVTSAQKNPTAFYLCASSTREESPLHFGNGTRLTVT.

CDR3 sequence (DNA): TGTGCCATCACCCCGACAGGGACCACCTCCTACAATGAGCAGTTCTTC. Translated: CAITPTGTTSYNEQFF. This chain joins TRBV10-3 and TRBJ2-1; 7 bases are shared with TRBD1. V trimming: 7 bases; J trimming: 0 bases; junction bases outside the gene matches: 9. The CDR3 contains 16 residues. Germline V gene sequence: CDR1 ENHRY, CDR2 SYGVKD.

The chain uses TRBV7-2 and TRBJ1-1, with D hard to call. Germline assignment: CDR1 SGHTA and CDR2 FQGNSA. The CDR3 consists of 16 residues. V dropped 0 bases and J dropped 0 bases, with 11 bases sitting between them. The CDR3 region is CASSLAAGTMNTEAFF. Written as DNA, the CDR3 is TGTGCCAGCAGCTTAGCGGCAGGAACCATGAACACTGAAGCTTTCTTT.

CDR3 bases: TGCAGCGTTGATGTAGGAGGGACAGCACTCTATGGCTACACCTTC. Its translation: CSVDVGGTALYGYTF. The chain employs TRBV29-1 and TRBJ1-2, with 7 bases fitting TRBD1. The germline V gene encodes CDR1 SQVTM and CDR2 ANQGSEA. The CDR3 sequence is 15 residues long. After removal of 3 bases from V and 4 bases from J, the junction contained 11 bases not matched to a gene.